This paragraph reports one T cell receptor (beta chain). TCRdb reprocessed the 5' RACE reads with MiXCR, giving one entry per CDR3 protein. The data hold around 220,000 distinct CDR3 sequences, with about 17% observed a single time. This sample stems from a study of T-cell memory formation after mild COVID-19. This CDR3 has 13 amino acids. Germline V gene data show CDR1 as SGHAT and CDR2 as FQDESV (reference sequence). Trimming pared 3 bases from V and 11 bases from J, leaving 16 bases between. This rearrangement joins TRBV11-1 to TRBJ1-1; D remains ambiguous. The clonotype was recovered from a man aged 18 to 30 who had mild COVID-19 (a few samples of this study predate the infection). Cell type and time point are not known. The sequenced material came from PBMCs or a T cell subset sorted from them (not recorded which). The CDR3 reads CASSFSESFGAFF. For the CDR3, the DNA is TGTGCCAGCAGCTTCTCCGAAAGCTTTGGGGCTTTCTTT.